The 28 T cell receptor beta chains in this list originate from one sample, sequenced in a study of T cell changes during pregnancy in multiple sclerosis. Measured with immunoSEQ multiplex PCR; TCRdb has only the in-frame clones, and not every one. Of 70,000 to 95,000 clones in the sample, around 94% were seen once. The source material was peripheral blood, sampled after pregnancy. These TCRs come from a female donor in good health, enrolled as a control in a pregnancy study.

V usage is TRBV7-9 and J usage is TRBJ1-1; 9 bases agree with TRBD1. V lost 2 bases to trimming and J lost 2 bases; unmatched junction nucleotides: 3. Germline V gives CDR1 SEHNR, CDR2 FQNEAQ (reference sequence). The CDR3 spans 15 residues. CDR3 loop: CASSLRGQGNTEAFF. In DNA form, the CDR3 reads TGTGCCAGCAGCTTAAGGGGACAGGGAAACACTGAAGCTTTCTTT.

The chain links TRBV5-1 to TRBJ1-3; no firm D call. The CDR3 contains 14 residues. Trimming cost V 4 bases and J 1 base, with 9 bases left between them. Germline loops: CDR1 SGHRS, CDR2 YFSETQ. CDR3 sequence: CASSPSVSGNTIYF. For the CDR3, the DNA is TGCGCCAGCAGCCCGTCGGTTTCTGGAAACACCATATATTTT.

The V call is TRBV2, the J call TRBJ1-5, with D perhaps TRBD1 (6 bases). CDR3 length: 13 residues. Germline V gives CDR1 SNHLY, CDR2 FYNNEI. V gave up 5 bases and J gave up 5 bases, with 10 bases separating them. The CDR3 nucleotides read TGTGCCAGCAGTCGGACAGCAGATCAGCCCCAGCATTTT. Its protein is CASSRTADQPQHF.

The chain combines TRBV4-1 with TRBJ2-5; D may be TRBD2 (6 bases). CDR1 is MGHRA and CDR2 is YSYEKL in the germline V gene. This CDR3 has 16 residues. Trimming removed 1 base from V and 1 base from J, with 13 bases in between. The chain's CDR3 is CASSQGRVLGQETQYF. For the CDR3, the DNA is TGCGCCAGCAGCCAAGGGAGGGTGCTTGGCCAAGAGACCCAGTACTTC.

This chain connects TRBV28 to TRBJ2-7; 7 nucleotides match TRBD1. V was clipped by 3 bases and J by 4 bases; unmatched bases: 12. There are 16 residues in the CDR3. Germline lookup yields CDR1 MDHEN and CDR2 SYDVKM. This CDR3 is CASSFPGQGVWYEQYF. The CDR3 DNA reads TGTGCCAGCAGTTTCCCCGGGCAGGGGGTATGGTACGAGCAGTACTTC.

The chain combines TRBV27 with TRBJ2-1; 8 bases agree with TRBD2. This CDR3 is 13 amino acids long. The ends lost 3 bases at V and 15 bases at J; junction bases unmatched: 10. CDR1 and CDR2 (germline): MNHEY, SMNVEV (reference sequence). The CDR3 region is CASSFREGNLSFF. The CDR3 DNA reads TGTGCCAGCAGTTTCCGGGAGGGCAATCTCTCGTTCTTC.

This chain uses TRBV28 with TRBJ2-7, with 8 bases matching TRBD1. Germline loops: CDR1 MDHEN, CDR2 SYDVKM. The junction had 7 bases not matched to a gene; V was cut back by 0 bases and J by 0 bases. CDR3 length equals 17 residues. The CDR3 sequence is CASSLWGDRRSSYEQYF. The CDR3 DNA sequence: TGTGCCAGCAGTTTATGGGGGGACAGGAGGAGCTCCTACGAGCAGTACTTC.

This sequence joins TRBV27 and TRBJ1-1; D gene unclear. The CDR3 is 13 residues long. In germline, CDR1 is MNHEY, CDR2 SMNVEV (reference sequence). With 3 bases removed from V and 6 bases from J, the gap between germline ends came to 11 bases. Here the CDR3 reads CASSLRRIAEAFF. The CDR3 DNA reads TGTGCCAGCAGTTTGCGCAGGATCGCTGAAGCTTTCTTT.

The V call is TRBV4-1, the J call TRBJ2-7; TRBD1 matches at 10 bases. The junction had 7 bases not matched to a gene; V was cut back by 3 bases and J by 5 bases. CDR1 and CDR2 (germline): MGHRA, YSYEKL. This CDR3 comprises 15 residues. CDR3 sequence: CASSQGDRGLDEQYF. CDR3 sequence (DNA): TGCGCCAGCAGCCAGGGAGACAGGGGGCTAGACGAGCAGTACTTC.

This chain uses TRBV5-1 with TRBJ2-3; 9 nucleotides agree with TRBD2. From germline, CDR1 is SGHRS and CDR2 YFSETQ. The CDR3 consists of 16 residues. V shed 4 bases and J 3 bases; nucleotides not matched to a gene: 9. CDR3 protein: CASSPLAGAGTDTQYF. The CDR3 DNA reads TGCGCCAGCAGCCCCTTAGCGGGAGCGGGAACAGATACGCAGTATTTT.

This clone was seen a single time. The chain links TRBV19 to TRBJ1-1; weak D call: TRBD1 (5 bases). This CDR3 contains 15 residues. Germline-derived CDR1 and CDR2 are LNHDA and SQIVND (reference sequence). The ends were cut back, 5 bases at V and 1 base at J, with 14 bases in the middle. The CDR3 coding sequence is TGTGCCAGTAGTCGCCAGGGAGGGACGAACACTGAAGCTTTCTTT. It codes for CASSRQGGTNTEAFF.

This chain connects TRBV28 to TRBJ2-3, with TRBD2 matching over 11 bases. Germline CDR1 is MDHEN and CDR2 is SYDVKM. V shed 5 bases, J shed 0 bases, and the junction held 7 bases outside the gene matches. The CDR3 has 17 residues. The CDR3: CASSPSGRPTSTDTQYF. CDR3 DNA: TGTGCCAGCAGTCCTAGCGGGAGGCCCACTAGCACAGATACGCAGTATTTT. The full variable domain, completed using reference TRBV28 and TRBJ2-3, is DVKVTQSSRYLVKRTGEKVFLECVQDMDHENMFWYRQDPGLGLRLIYFSYDVKMKEKGDIPEGYSVSREKKERFSLILESASTNQTSMYLCASSPSGRPTSTDTQYFGPGTRLTVL.

The rearrangement joins TRBV2 to TRBJ1-4; D unclear. The CDR3 is 14 amino acids. CDR1 and CDR2 (germline): SNHLY, FYNNEI. The V end was cut by 8 bases, the J end by 7 bases, with 17 bases between. CDR3 in DNA: TGTGCCAGCGGGGAGGCGGTTAGTAGTGAAAAACTGTTTTTT. Protein: CASGEAVSSEKLFF.

V gene TRBV5-1 combines with J gene TRBJ2-2; 14 bases match TRBD2. V was pared by 4 bases and J by 0 bases, with 5 bases of the junction left unmatched. CDR3 length: 18 residues. Germline assignment: CDR1 SGHRS and CDR2 YFSETQ. The CDR3 here is CASSPTSGRASNTGELFF. In DNA form, the CDR3 reads TGCGCCAGCAGCCCGACTAGCGGGAGGGCCTCGAACACCGGGGAGCTGTTTTTT.

V and J are TRBV27 and TRBJ2-5; 9 bases map to TRBD2. The J call is uncertain, as TRBJ2-7 better fits the DNA end. The CDR3 is made up of 14 amino acids. CDR1 is MNHEY and CDR2 is SMNVEV in the germline V gene (reference sequence). The CDR3 DNA is TGTGCCAGCAGTTTAGCGGGAGGGCCCTACGAGCAGTACTTC. It translates to CASSLAGGPYEQYF.

The chain uses TRBV2 and TRBJ2-3, with TRBD2 matching 8 bases. V trimming: 9 bases; J trimming: 0 bases; junction bases outside the gene matches: 8. CDR3 length: 15 amino acids. The V gene's germline CDR1 is SNHLY and CDR2 FYNNEI. CDR3 amino acids: CASTGGTVSTDTQYF. CDR3 nucleotides: TGTGCCAGTACGGGAGGGACGGTTAGCACAGATACGCAGTATTTT. The full variable domain, in which reference TRBV2 and TRBJ2-3 provide the parts outside the CDR3, is EPEVTQTPSHQVTQMGQEVILRCVPISNHLYFYWYRQILGQKVEFLVSFYNNEISEKSEIFDDQFSVERPDGSNFTLKIRSTKLEDSAMYFCASTGGTVSTDTQYFGPGTRLTVL.

The chain is built from TRBV27 and TRBJ2-7, with D perhaps matching TRBD2 (6 bases). Trimming took 2 bases from V and 2 from J, leaving 13 bases between them. The CDR3 consists of 15 residues. In germline, CDR1 is MNHEY, CDR2 SMNVEV (reference sequence). CDR3 coding DNA: TGTGCCAGCAGTTTAATTGGGGACTCCACCTACGAGCAGTACTTC. This sequence encodes CASSLIGDSTYEQYF.

The chain employs TRBV29-1 and TRBJ2-7; 8 nucleotides match TRBD1. J gave up 5 bases and V 6 bases, and 12 bases lay outside the gene matches. Germline V gene sequence: CDR1 SQVTM, CDR2 ANQGSEA. There are 14 residues in the CDR3. The CDR3 DNA reads as TGCAGCGTCCCGGCCCCAGGGGGCATAGACGAGCAGTACTTC. Its protein product is CSVPAPGGIDEQYF.

In nucleotides, the CDR3 is TGTGCCAGCACCGCCCCAAGGACAGGGGCCACAGATACGCAGTATTTT. Residues: CASTAPRTGATDTQYF. The rearrangement joins TRBV2 to TRBJ2-3; 9 nucleotides align to TRBD1. The CDR3 totals 16 residues. Germline-derived CDR1 and CDR2 are SNHLY and FYNNEI. Trimming took 7 bases from V and 2 from J; bases not matched to a gene: 10.

The CDR3 DNA is TGTGCCAGCAGGGGGCATAGACTAGATGAGCAGTTCTTC. Protein product: CASRGHRLDEQFF. The genes are TRBV2 and TRBJ2-1, with a possible D match to TRBD2 (6 bases). This CDR3 spans 13 amino acids. Trimming removed 6 bases from V and 8 bases from J, with 14 bases in between. Germline V gene lookup returns CDR1 SNHLY and CDR2 FYNNEI.

The chain couples TRBV4-1 to TRBJ2-2; weak D call: TRBD2 (5 bases). V was cut by 10 bases and J by 0 bases, with 9 bases left in between. Germline V gene data show CDR1 as MGHRA and CDR2 as YSYEKL. This CDR3 is 13 amino acids long. This CDR3 is CAIGDSNTGELFF. CDR3 DNA sequence: TGCGCCATCGGGGATTCGAACACCGGGGAGCTGTTTTTT.

The rearrangement links TRBV7-2 to TRBJ2-7; 13 bases line up with TRBD2. Germline CDR1 SGHTA, CDR2 FQGNSA. CDR3 length: 16 amino acids. With V trimmed by 1 base and J by 5 bases, 5 bases remained unmatched. Written as DNA, the CDR3 is TGTGCCAGCAGCTTAGTAAGGACTAGCGGGAGAGACGAGCAGTACTTC. As protein: CASSLVRTSGRDEQYF.

The J gene is TRBJ2-3, the V gene TRBV7-9; 14 bases fit TRBD2. The CDR3 spans 13 residues. The V segment lost 4 bases and the J segment 15 bases; nucleotides outside the gene matches: 6. CDR1 is SEHNR, CDR2 FQNEAQ, per germline (reference sequence). This chain's CDR3 is CASSYGTSGSHYF. The CDR3 DNA reads TGTGCCAGCAGCTACGGGACTAGCGGGAGTCATTATTTT.

The chain couples TRBV7-2 to TRBJ1-1; D remains ambiguous. CDR1 and CDR2 (germline): SGHTA, FQGNSA. The CDR3 spans 14 residues. V was trimmed by 3 bases and J by 3 bases, leaving 11 bases between them. The CDR3 sequence is CASSFVPLDTEAFF. DNA of the CDR3: TGTGCCAGCAGCTTTGTCCCCCTCGACACTGAAGCTTTCTTT. The whole variable domain, filled in from reference TRBV7-2 and TRBJ1-1, reads GAGVSQSPSNKVTEKGKDVELRCDPISGHTALYWYRQSLGQGLEFLIYFQGNSAPDKSGLPSDRFSAERTGGSVSTLTIQRTQQEDSAVYLCASSFVPLDTEAFFGQGTRLTVV.

The chain carries TRBV19 and TRBJ2-5, with D perhaps matching TRBD1 (6 bases). From germline, CDR1 is LNHDA and CDR2 SQIVND (reference sequence). V was cut by 5 bases and J by 2 bases, with 18 bases left in between. CDR3 length: 16 amino acids. The CDR3 nucleotides are TGTGCCAGTAGTCCAGGTAGGGGGAGTCAGCAAGAGACCCAGTACTTC. This gives the protein CASSPGRGSQQETQYF.

V gene TRBV14 combines with J gene TRBJ2-7; 7 bases map to TRBD1. Germline V gene lookup returns CDR1 SGHDN and CDR2 FVKESK. With V trimmed by 3 bases and J by 3 bases, 11 bases remained unmatched. The CDR3 sequence is 16 residues long. The CDR3 protein is CASSQSFRDRLYEQYF. The CDR3 nucleotides are TGTGCCAGCAGCCAGTCCTTCCGGGACAGACTCTACGAGCAGTACTTC. The full variable domain, completed using reference TRBV14 and TRBJ2-7, is EAGVTQFPSHSVIEKGQTVTLRCDPISGHDNLYWYRRVMGKEIKFLLHFVKESKQDESGMPNNRFLAERTGGTYSTLKVQPAELEDSGVYFCASSQSFRDRLYEQYFGPGTRLTVT.

The J gene is TRBJ2-1, the V gene TRBV25-1; D uncertain. This CDR3 comprises 14 residues. The V and J ends lost 1 base and 6 bases respectively, with 10 bases between them. CDR1 MGHDK and CDR2 SYGVNS come from the germline V gene. CDR3 nucleotide sequence: TGTGCCAGCAGTGAATCCCAGGATTCCAATGAGCAGTTCTTC. It yields the protein CASSESQDSNEQFF.

The chain links TRBV2 to TRBJ2-4; 7 nucleotides line up with TRBD1. The CDR3 has 13 amino acids. The germline V gene has CDR1 SNHLY and CDR2 FYNNEI. The V and J ends lost 5 bases and 7 bases, in that order; junction bases with no gene match: 5. This CDR3 is CASSPDRANIQYF. The CDR3 DNA reads TGTGCCAGCAGTCCCGACAGGGCGAACATTCAGTACTTC.